This section outlines one T cell receptor beta chain sequence together with its context. No antigen is known for it. The sample originates from a study of cytomegalovirus exposure and HLA in healthy donors. Study outcomes and limitations: Indistinguishable V segments, including TRBV6-2 and TRBV6-3, were excluded. Sequence variants that were highly shared formed a cluster that was likely a sequencing artifact. With DRB1 most and HLA-C fewest, TCR association rates differed between HLA loci in a later analysis. TCR beta V- and J-gene trimming, according to a later analysis, was linked to a missense DCLRE1C variant.

This CDR3 comprises 13 residues. Germline V CDR1 and CDR2: MNHEY, SVGAGI. Trimming cost V 5 bases and J 7 bases; bases outside gene matches: 5. In the PCR, 60 Vbeta and 13 Jbeta primers were used. Method: immunoSEQ multiplex PCR; TCRdb's copy keeps in-frame clones and lacks some. The sample has tens of thousands of clones; about 80% are singletons. The specimen sequenced was PBMCs. The sequence came from a man aged 50-59 years in good health and CMV-seropositive. This chain uses TRBV6-5 with TRBJ1-1; 9 bases map to TRBD1. Written as DNA, the CDR3 is TGTGCCAGCAGTCGGACAGGGGCGAATGAAGCTTTCTTT. Amino acids: CASSRTGANEAFF.